This entry features one T cell receptor (beta chain) sequence. Its antigen is unknown. Per-nucleotide qualities are absent, and no much larger clonotype sits a single base away. The receptor library was made with the immunoSEQ multiplex PCR assay. A mixture of 60 forward primers for TCR Vbeta segments and 13 reverse primers for TCR Jbeta segments was used in the multiplex PCR. A multiplex PCR assay on genomic DNA amplified the CDR3 region of rearranged TCR beta genes. The amplified TCR beta libraries were sequenced on the Illumina HiSeq System as 87-base-pair reads. As for the original processing: A later analysis counted some 74 million unique TCR beta chains across the roughly 700 repertoires, and roughly 11 million of these chains were shared by at least two donors. To remove PCR and sequencing errors, raw reads were error-corrected and collapsed into unique sequences using a nearest-neighbor algorithm that merged closely related sequences. Alignment of CDR3 sequences to IMGT reference sequences was used to assign V, D and J gene segments. Each retained sequence needed at least a six-nucleotide match to both a V gene segment and a J gene segment. A rearrangement was called productive if the CDR3 had no stop codons and remained in frame with V and J, and every other rearrangement was called non-productive. Following IMGT convention, CDR3 was defined as the stretch from the second conserved V-encoded cysteine to the conserved J-encoded phenylalanine. The earlier analysis of more than 450 of the donors excluded sequences that lacked an unambiguous match to a single V gene segment. An earlier analysis of 587 of the donors classified V segments as functional when productive rearrangements were above 56.7% and as segregating when the standard deviation between donors was above 5%. A statistical classification framework was developed to diagnose cytomegalovirus status using the catalog of TCR beta chain sequences. V and J gene assignment, in a later analysis, came from comparing TCR nucleotide sequences with IMGT/GENE-DB human TR gene sequences. A later analysis assigned CDR3 sequences and most-parsimonious VDJ recombination scenarios with the TCRdist pipeline. In a later analysis, each TCR beta chain was defined by its CDR3 amino acid sequence together with its V-gene family, and reads without a unique V-gene family were excluded. In a later analysis, 450 to 600 highly shared, low-generation-probability nucleotide sequences were removed to address suspected cross-contamination and a sequencing artifact. In a later analysis, a clonal expansion index was calculated for each public chain from normalized within-repertoire ranks of inferred template counts. A later analysis computed generation probabilities with a VDJ recombination model fitted to out-of-frame rearrangements, and checked the results against IGoR. Hypergeometric tests were used in a later analysis to score TCR-TCR, TCR-HLA and TCR-CMV co-occurrence, with a repertoire-size bias correction applied to the TCR pairs. In a later analysis, false discovery rates were estimated by permuting HLA or CMV assignments 20 times. In a later analysis, co-occurring TCRs were grouped using DBSCAN, and TCRdist sequence similarity was added for clustering within HLA-allele-positive subsets. Co-occurrence clustering excluded repertoires with fewer than 30,000 or more than 120,000 public chains, plus five with anomalous nucleotide sharing. Entries here come from immuneACCESS through TCRdb and include only in-frame sequences with V and J called. Some clones fail to appear in such tables; in the studies checked, an unresolved V gene covers under half of the shortfall, and the cause of the remainder is unknown. V and J calls and clone size are as listed in that table; D and trimming were resolved from the DNA. The sample table holds roughly 68,000 clones, of which 60% to 80% were seen once. Roughly 5% of the sample lies in the top ten.

These data belong to a study of cytomegalovirus exposure and HLA in healthy donors (TCRdb year 2017). Concerning the study at large: According to an earlier analysis of several hundred of the donors, about 190 million T cells yielded roughly 110 million unique TCR beta sequences and 276 Gb of sequence data. An early release covering roughly 600 HLA-typed donors comprised approximately 290 gigabases of sequencing data and tens of millions of unique TCR sequences. Of the 350 to 400 genotyped donors, about 80% fell in the genetic ancestry cluster associated with self-reported Caucasian donors. The aim of the study was to test whether cataloging public T cell receptors could identify signatures of past pathogen exposure. The study used immunosequencing to profile the T cell repertoires of several hundred subjects and linked those repertoires to cytomegalovirus serostatus. A separate validation cohort of roughly 110 different subjects was used in addition to the roughly 700-subject first cohort. To predict cytomegalovirus infection status, the study combined high-throughput TCR immunosequencing, statistical association of individual TCRs with disease status, and machine learning. To study patterns of TCR occurrence, a later analysis re-analyzed previously published TCR beta repertoires from several hundred donors and added high-resolution HLA genotyping. Rather than using new phenotypic data, the later analysis identified candidate immune exposures from TCR beta sequences and from how often those sequences occurred across donors. An earlier analysis of several hundred of the donors applied high-throughput TCR beta sequencing to assess whether each TCR beta V gene segment acted as functional or pseudogenic. Donor age, sex, ethnicity and CMV serostatus were compiled together with the repertoire data. In a later genetic analysis, genome-wide SNP genotypes for about 65% of the 666 donors were used, and that subset was treated as a discovery cohort. Every discovery cohort repertoire had been produced on one sequencing platform. HLA typing covered class I and class II loci at four-digit resolution. The number of typed donors differed by locus: about 620-640 for A, B, C, DRB1 and DQB1; 500 to 550 for DQA1; approximately 610 for DPA1; and roughly 490 for DPB1. Four or five DR-DQ haplotypes were treated as single units for association and clustering because of strong linkage in the cohort. On average, roughly 200,000 unique TCR beta nucleotide sequences were sequenced per donor among 398 genotyped donors of the cohort, with roughly 18% of those sequences being non-productive. The investigation overall reported the following: Some IMGT-functional V segments, including TRBV6-2 and TRBV6-3, could not be told apart with the 87-base-pair reads, so those segments were excluded. Presence/absence analyses assumed roughly uniform sequencing depth across donors, an assumption that may not hold. A later analysis found that TCR association rates varied across HLA loci, with DRB1 alleles showing the most associated TCRs and HLA-C alleles the fewest. A further reported finding was that TCR beta sequences accurately predicted the HLA-A and HLA-B alleles for most subjects in the first cohort. The authors suggested that the approach could potentially be extended to other disease states and immunological phenotypes. Across donors, most TCR sequences were observed very rarely, whereas some public TCRs were present in many individuals. A few of the identified cytomegalovirus-associated TCR beta chains were confirmed in vitro to be specific for cytomegalovirus antigens. In a later analysis, HLA-associated TCR beta chains showed more clonal expansion and lower generation probabilities than non-associated chains that were equally common. A cluster of highly shared sequence variants was judged likely to represent a technical artifact of the sequencing pipeline. A later analysis reported that several top co-occurrence clusters appeared linked to parvovirus B19, influenza, CMV and Epstein-Barr virus. According to a later analysis, most CMV-associated TCR beta chains appeared to be HLA-restricted, and the HLA associations seemed to be driven largely by CMV exposure. The study gave a list of some 150 TCR beta chains associated with cytomegalovirus. This cohort had only TCR beta chains sequenced, and the lack of alpha or paired-chain data limited which features could be detected. Because some donors lacked HLA typing at each locus, the association tests relied only on the typed subset. Because counts were too low, some 16 rarely observed V segments, including chromosome 9 orphons, were excluded from the earlier analysis of around 640 of the donors. When HLA alleles, especially DR and DQ, strongly co-occurred, attributing TCR associations to individual alleles was difficult. A later genetic analysis reported fewer N-insertions in productive TCRs among donors in an Asian-associated ancestry cluster than the approximately 700-donor mean. A later analysis associated 15,000 to 20,000 TCR beta sequences with specific HLA alleles at a false discovery rate of 0.05. CMV serostatus was the only immune exposure information available for the cohort. Correlated functional status among segregating V segments might be attributable to linkage disequilibrium, but an unknown experimental factor could not be ruled out. In an earlier analysis of 450 to 750 of the donors, most TCR beta V segments appeared in productive rearrangements about 87% or about 30% of the time, broadly matching IMGT annotations. An association between a missense DCLRE1C variant and V-gene and J-gene trimming of TCR beta chains was found in a later genetic analysis and replicated in an independent cohort. The classifier was reported to diagnose cytomegalovirus status with high specificity and sensitivity in both the original and validation cohorts.

From the germline V gene (reference sequence), CDR1 is SEHNR and CDR2 is FQNEAQ. The CDR3 spans 14 residues, from the cysteine through the phenylalanine. This entry keeps only the CDR3 DNA: 42 bases, framed from base 1. A distance of 14 bases separates the germline ends of V and J, which lose 6 bases and 6 bases respectively. The cohort comprised fewer than 700 healthy bone marrow donors. At the time of sampling, all cohort members were nominally healthy, though unrecorded immune exposures were likely present. The donor tested CMV seropositive and was one of the 289 seropositive cohort members. A peripheral blood sample was provided by each donor, and peripheral blood mononuclear cells were used for TCR beta sequencing. Genomic DNA was extracted from the blood cell samples with the Qiagen DNeasy Blood Extraction Kit.

Sequencing was done on a sample of PBMCs. In this chain, TRBV7-9 is recombined with TRBJ2-2; the D gene is possibly TRBD2, with 6 bases matching. The clonotype comes from a male donor in good health and CMV-seropositive. The CDR3 in this case is CASSTGGTAGELFF. The nucleotide sequence is TGTGCCAGCAGTACCGGAGGGACTGCCGGGGAGCTGTTTTTT. The full variable domain, completed from the reference TRBV7-9 and TRBJ2-2 proteins outside the CDR3, reads DTGVSQNPRHKITKRGQNVTFRCDPISEHNRLYWYRQTLGQGPEFLTYFQNEAQLEKSRLLSDRFSAERPKGSFSTLEIQRTEQGDSAMYLCASSTGGTAGELFFGEGSRLTVL.